These T cell receptor beta chains were read from a single sample in a study of radiotherapy plus CTLA-4 blockade in lung cancer. TCRdb's table, derived via immunoSEQ multiplex PCR, lists solely in-frame clones and lacks some. The sample records approximately 77,000 clones, about 79% being singletons. The material sequenced was peripheral blood, taken from a patient treated with radiotherapy plus ipilimumab. These receptors were collected from a human donor with non-small cell lung cancer whose response to radiotherapy plus ipilimumab could not be evaluated. Some clones in this sample may be carry-over from other donors' samples. Both conserved end residues are trimmed from each CDR3. The D gene is left open where the match is weak. Size tells how often a clone was seen (once, few, many) or the class of an expanded clone, and some rows leave it out.

TRBJ2-1	NA	NA	TRBV7-6	ASSSPPDEQF
TRBJ1-2	NA	few	TRBV9	ASSVDPGNYGYT
TRBJ1-2	NA	NA	TRBV5-1	ASSPSRQGGNYGYT
TRBJ1-1	NA	NA	TRBV5-6	ASSPRSTEAF
TRBJ1-2	NA	once	TRBV19	ASSIGSAEGGYT
TRBJ2-5	TRBD2	NA	TRBV2	ASSEGLAGGQETQY
TRBJ2-5	TRBD2	NA	TRBV19	ASSPRGGGGKETQY
TRBJ1-1	TRBD1	NA	TRBV30	AWSPGQGRWGGTEAF
TRBJ2-5	NA	NA	TRBV2	ASSWRGWAY
TRBJ2-3	TRBD2	many	TRBV7-9	ASSLVPLAGLYDTQY
NA	TRBD1	NA	TRBV2	ASSGGVTGAYEQY
TRBJ1-1	TRBD1	NA	TRBV6-1	ASSEEGRWTGGAGTEAF
TRBJ1-5	NA	once	TRBV19	ASSIGWTGNQPQH
TRBJ1-2	TRBD1	NA	TRBV28	ASSGTEVHGYT
TRBJ2-1	TRBD1	NA	TRBV5-1	ASSIQGADSDEQF
TRBJ2-5	NA	once	TRBV5-4	ASSPLGAGDGETQY
TRBJ2-5	TRBD1	NA	TRBV7-7	ASSLVGQQETQY
TRBJ2-5	NA	NA	TRBV18	ASSPHGGETQY
TRBJ2-2	TRBD1	once	TRBV6-6	ASRTTGGGHGELF
NA	NA	NA	TRBV28	ASSLTQTEGEQY
TRBJ2-5	TRBD1	NA	TRBV6-1	ASSETRGRGETQY
TRBJ2-3	NA	NA	TRBV7-8	ASSRGQTSTDTQY
TRBJ2-7	NA	NA	TRBV7-9	ASTLVDEYEQY
TRBJ2-2	NA	NA	TRBV23-1	ASSLEGRDGELF
TRBJ1-2	NA	NA	TRBV5-1	ASSLPSNYGYT
TRBJ1-2	NA	NA	TRBV9	ASSVEVENYGYT
TRBJ2-5	NA	NA	TRBV4-3	ASSQDGPGVVETQY
TRBJ1-3	TRBD1	few	TRBV9	ASSATGVGNTIY
TRBJ2-7	NA	NA	TRBV7-9	ASSSHLGPLEQY
TRBJ2-5	TRBD2	once	TRBV11-2	ASSLGLAGVQETQY
TRBJ2-3	NA	NA	TRBV15	ATSRDPSPDTQY
TRBJ2-6	TRBD1	few	TRBV18	ASSPNKGTGGHHSGANVLT
TRBJ2-7	NA	NA	TRBV11-2	ASSLGHFYEQY
TRBJ1-6	NA	NA	TRBV27	ASRESGSPLH
TRBJ1-6	NA	NA	TRBV30	AWSTFSSPLH
TRBJ1-6	NA	once	TRBV13	ASRPRGNSPLH
TRBJ2-7	NA	NA	TRBV28	ASSLISGETYEQY